This is a list of T cell receptor beta chains from one sample in a study of T cells after yellow fever vaccination. TCRdb passed the 5' RACE reads through MiXCR, listing each CDR3 protein once. The sample holds about 310,000 distinct CDR3 sequences; around 4% are singletons and the top ten take around 20%. Material: PBMCs, obtained on the day of the yellow fever booster vaccination. These receptors came from a man aged 18 to 35 who received the YFV17D yellow fever vaccine. Each CDR3 is given with its conserved first and last residue. D genes are given only for firm matches. The size entry is marked missing in some rows and otherwise reads once, few, many or a size class.

d_call,j_call,v_call,clone_size,cdr3_aa,cdr3_nt
.,TRBJ2-1,TRBV5-1,many,CASSSGRGAYNEQFF,TGCGCCAGCAGCTCGGGACGCGGGGCTTACAATGAGCAGTTCTTC
.,TRBJ2-3,TRBV7-3,many,CASSRWGTSTDTQYF,TGTGCCAGCAGCCGATGGGGAACTAGCACAGATACGCAGTATTTT
TRBD2,TRBJ2-5,TRBV6-6,.,CASSYSIGSVIAGKGETQYF,TGTGCCAGCAGTTACTCGATAGGTTCCGTTATAGCGGGGAAGGGAGAGACCCAGTACTTC
.,TRBJ2-3,TRBV4-2,many,CASSEGSSTDTQYF,TGTGCCAGCAGTGAGGGGTCTAGCACAGATACGCAGTATTTT
.,TRBJ2-5,TRBV4-3,few,CASSQGGSSSVQYF,TGCGCCAGCAGCCAAGGAGGTAGTAGTAGTGTTCAGTACTTC
TRBD2,TRBJ2-1,TRBV5-1,many,CASSLRSGGAVGEQFF,TGCGCCAGCAGCTTGAGGTCGGGGGGGGCCGTTGGTGAGCAGTTCTTC
.,TRBJ2-2,TRBV7-2,many,CASSLMATGELFF,TGTGCCAGCAGCTTAATGGCGACCGGGGAGCTGTTTTTT
.,TRBJ2-3,TRBV7-2,.,CASRARQGIVDTQYF,TGTGCCAGCAGAGCTCGGCAGGGGATTGTAGATACGCAGTATTTT
.,TRBJ2-1,TRBV24-1,.,CATSDLRSGLDSYNEQFF,TGTGCCACCAGTGATCTAAGGAGCGGTTTAGACTCCTACAATGAGCAGTTCTTC
TRBD1,TRBJ2-1,TRBV6-5,many,CASSSSRTGEYNEQFF,TGTGCCAGCAGTTCATCCAGGACAGGGGAATACAATGAGCAGTTCTTC
TRBD1,TRBJ1-1,TRBV10-3,few,CAINQQGGGTEAFF,TGTGCCATCAACCAACAGGGGGGTGGAACTGAAGCTTTCTTT
.,TRBJ1-2,TRBV6-5,few,CASSYSPGHSNYGYTF,TGTGCCAGCAGTTATAGCCCGGGACACTCTAACTATGGCTACACCTTC
.,TRBJ1-1,TRBV27,few,CASSPWAYRNTEAFF,TGTGCCAGCAGTCCTTGGGCCTACAGGAACACTGAAGCTTTCTTT
TRBD2,TRBJ2-1,TRBV27,.,CASSQRGLASGGPYNEQFF,TGTGCCAGCAGTCAAAGGGGACTAGCGTCGGGGGGACCCTACAATGAGCAGTTCTTC
TRBD1,TRBJ2-7,TRBV11-2,.,CASSLLPGQVYEQYF,TGTGCCAGCAGCTTACTCCCGGGACAGGTCTACGAGCAGTACTTC